Listed below are T cell receptor beta chains from one sample, sequenced in a study of blood T cell repertoires in COVID-19. TCRdb's table, derived via immunoSEQ multiplex PCR, lists solely in-frame clones and lacks some. This sample carries roughly 250,000 clones, 75% to 95% of them seen once, and the ten largest clones take 1.5% to 2%. The sequenced material came from PBMCs or T cells enriched from blood (not recorded which). All receptors come from a woman younger than 35 who had recovered from COVID-19. Both conserved end residues are trimmed from each CDR3. The order of the fields is J gene, V gene, CDR3 protein.

j_gene: TRBJ1-2; v_gene: TRBV9; CDR3aa: ASSGGPQGGNYGYT
j_gene: TRBJ1-2; v_gene: TRBV10-3; CDR3aa: AISRTAEMDGYT
j_gene: TRBJ1-1; v_gene: TRBV6-5; CDR3aa: ASSYTSFRINTEAF
j_gene: TRBJ2-1; v_gene: TRBV5-1; CDR3aa: ASNSDLAGNYNEQF
j_gene: TRBJ1-6; v_gene: TRBV14; CDR3aa: ASSQGTGVSPLH
j_gene: TRBJ2-7; v_gene: TRBV10-3; CDR3aa: AISETPGQGAENFYEQY
j_gene: TRBJ2-7; v_gene: TRBV27; CDR3aa: ASRETGSPYEQY
j_gene: TRBJ2-7; v_gene: TRBV7-9; CDR3aa: ASSHPDRSYEQY
j_gene: TRBJ1-1; v_gene: TRBV7-9; CDR3aa: ASSLGGQGPNTEAF
j_gene: TRBJ2-3; v_gene: TRBV6-4; CDR3aa: ASSDSSGGADTQY
j_gene: TRBJ1-1; v_gene: TRBV10-3; CDR3aa: AISEAIQGGAEAF
j_gene: TRBJ2-1; v_gene: TRBV29-1; CDR3aa: SVGGRANEQF
j_gene: TRBJ2-3; v_gene: TRBV11-2; CDR3aa: ASSLVSDTQY
j_gene: TRBJ2-3; v_gene: TRBV5-4; CDR3aa: ASSLPRGGGFADTQY
j_gene: TRBJ1-2; v_gene: TRBV28; CDR3aa: ASSFPPGTGGGYT
j_gene: TRBJ2-1; v_gene: TRBV5-1; CDR3aa: ASSLAPGGYNEQF
j_gene: TRBJ1-2; v_gene: TRBV7-9; CDR3aa: ASSRPGQGPYGYT
j_gene: TRBJ1-2; v_gene: TRBV12-5; CDR3aa: ASGMGQGYGYT
j_gene: TRBJ1-2; v_gene: TRBV28; CDR3aa: ASTTERGLYGYT
j_gene: TRBJ1-5; v_gene: TRBV28; CDR3aa: ASRGQRNQPQH
j_gene: TRBJ1-5; v_gene: TRBV7-2; CDR3aa: ASSLRQGDQPQH
j_gene: TRBJ2-1; v_gene: TRBV9; CDR3aa: ASSVGQGSYNEQF
j_gene: TRBJ1-2; v_gene: TRBV7-9; CDR3aa: ASSLGEGARGYT
j_gene: TRBJ1-2; v_gene: TRBV10-3; CDR3aa: AISDHRGRVNGYT
j_gene: TRBJ2-7; v_gene: TRBV11-2; CDR3aa: ASSLAGNRHEQY
j_gene: TRBJ1-2; v_gene: TRBV28; CDR3aa: ASSLGTGGYYGYT
j_gene: TRBJ1-2; v_gene: TRBV7-2; CDR3aa: ASSYRDREGYGYT
j_gene: TRBJ1-1; v_gene: TRBV28; CDR3aa: ASSLSLYRGRGGRTEAF
j_gene: TRBJ1-3; v_gene: TRBV6-1; CDR3aa: ASSELSGQGAFGNTIY
j_gene: TRBJ2-7; v_gene: TRBV9; CDR3aa: AASKPGLARQYEQY
j_gene: TRBJ1-1; v_gene: TRBV4-2; CDR3aa: ASIRGGTEAF
j_gene: TRBJ2-7; v_gene: TRBV3-1/TRBV3-2; CDR3aa: ASSQAGVEQY
j_gene: TRBJ2-2; v_gene: TRBV19; CDR3aa: ASGYRGSSGELF
j_gene: TRBJ2-5; v_gene: TRBV5-5; CDR3aa: ASSLLTSGSGETQY
j_gene: TRBJ2-3; v_gene: TRBV11-1; CDR3aa: ASSPDRYLVPEY
j_gene: TRBJ1-1; v_gene: TRBV7-9; CDR3aa: ASSFRGIEAF
j_gene: TRBJ1-2; v_gene: TRBV2; CDR3aa: ASSEWQMDGYT
j_gene: TRBJ2-6; v_gene: TRBV19; CDR3aa: ASSTLDRMISGANVLT
j_gene: TRBJ2-3; v_gene: TRBV19; CDR3aa: ASSISGGTQY
j_gene: TRBJ1-1; v_gene: TRBV2; CDR3aa: ASSARGRADTEAF
j_gene: TRBJ1-6; v_gene: TRBV19; CDR3aa: ASSAGTGTDSPLH
j_gene: TRBJ1-2; v_gene: TRBV28; CDR3aa: ASLNREGGYT
j_gene: TRBJ1-1; v_gene: TRBV2; CDR3aa: ASRRDRGEWAEAF
j_gene: TRBJ1-2; v_gene: TRBV28; CDR3aa: ASTGTVYGYT
j_gene: TRBJ1-1; v_gene: TRBV5-1; CDR3aa: ASSLTGGGTEAF
j_gene: TRBJ2-7; v_gene: TRBV6-2/TRBV6-3; CDR3aa: ASSLSLAGEVYEQY
j_gene: TRBJ1-4; v_gene: TRBV4-3; CDR3aa: ASSQNRPGQGFGEKLF
j_gene: TRBJ1-1; v_gene: TRBV7-2; CDR3aa: ASSSFRGLTEAF
j_gene: TRBJ2-2; v_gene: TRBV28; CDR3aa: ASSMGTIGAGELF
j_gene: TRBJ1-1; v_gene: TRBV19; CDR3aa: ASSIGDNPDTEAF
j_gene: TRBJ1-2; v_gene: TRBV13; CDR3aa: ASSLGGGLNYGYT